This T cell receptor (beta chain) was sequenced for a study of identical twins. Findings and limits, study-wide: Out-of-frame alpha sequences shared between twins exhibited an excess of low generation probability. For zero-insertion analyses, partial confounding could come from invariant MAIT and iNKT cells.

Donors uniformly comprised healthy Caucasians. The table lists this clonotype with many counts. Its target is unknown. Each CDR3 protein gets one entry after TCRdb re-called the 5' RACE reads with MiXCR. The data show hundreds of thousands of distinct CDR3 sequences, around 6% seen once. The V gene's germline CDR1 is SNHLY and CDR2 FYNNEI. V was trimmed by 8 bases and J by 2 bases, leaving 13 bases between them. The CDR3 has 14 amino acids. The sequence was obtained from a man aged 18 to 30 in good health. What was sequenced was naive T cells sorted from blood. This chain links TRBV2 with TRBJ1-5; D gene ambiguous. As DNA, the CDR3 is TGTGCCAGCGTCCCCTTGGAAGGCAATCAGCCCCAGCATTTT. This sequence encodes CASVPLEGNQPQHF.